Listed below are T cell receptor beta chains from one sample, sequenced in a study of shared clonotypes between healthy human individuals. Data came from immunoSEQ multiplex PCR; TCRdb stores just in-frame clones and leaves some out. The sample yields around 2.3 million clones, around 95% seen once. The sequenced sample consisted of naive CD4+ T cells sorted from blood. All receptors derive from a man aged 18 to 35 in good health. Both conserved end residues are part of each CDR3. Fields, in order: V gene, D gene, J gene, clone size, CDR3 protein, CDR3 DNA. The D gene is left open where the match is weak. Clone size is given for some rows only: seen once, a few or many times, or a class if the clone is expanded.

TRBV6-5	.	TRBJ1-4	.	CASSSSPGELFF	TGTGCCAGCAGTTCGTCGCCAGGAGAACTGTTTTTT
TRBV6-1	.	TRBJ2-2	once	CASSEPGRSPGELFF	TGTGCCAGCAGTGAACCGGGGAGGTCTCCCGGGGAGCTGTTTTTT
TRBV9	.	TRBJ1-6	.	CASSVAGGSSSPLHF	TGTGCCAGCAGCGTAGCTGGCGGATCAAGTTCACCCCTCCACTTT
TRBV30	.	TRBJ2-2	.	CAWREGTGELFF	TGTGCCTGGAGGGAGGGTACCGGGGAGCTGTTTTTT
TRBV6-1	TRBD1	TRBJ1-6	once	CASSESSGGYNSPLHF	TGTGCCAGCAGTGAATCGTCAGGGGGCTATAATTCACCCCTCCACTTT
TRBV10-3	.	TRBJ2-1	.	CAISEDSYNEQFF	TGTGCCATCAGTGAGGACAGTTACAATGAGCAGTTCTTC
TRBV18	.	TRBJ2-5	few	CASSPLETQYF	TGTGCCAGCTCACCACTAGAGACCCAGTACTTC
TRBV30	.	TRBJ1-4	once	CAWSRTGTEKLFF	TGTGCCTGGAGCCGGACGGGTACTGAAAAACTGTTTTTT
TRBV9	.	TRBJ2-7	.	CASSVEEGHSGWEQYF	TGTGCCAGCAGCGTAGAGGAGGGACACTCAGGGTGGGAGCAGTACTTC
TRBV5-1	.	TRBJ1-3	.	CASSLGQNSGNTIYF	TGCGCCAGCAGCTTGGGGCAGAACTCTGGAAACACCATATATTTT
TRBV7-9	.	TRBJ2-5	.	CASSWTEETQYF	TGTGCCAGCAGCTGGACGGAAGAGACCCAGTACTTC
TRBV12-5	.	TRBJ1-1	.	CASGLVQLGSEAFF	TGTGCTAGTGGTTTGGTACAGTTGGGATCTGAAGCTTTCTTT
TRBV5-4	.	TRBJ1-2	.	CASSPGRRANYGYTF	TGTGCCAGCAGTCCAGGCCGGAGGGCTAACTATGGCTACACCTTC
TRBV7-2	TRBD2	TRBJ2-1	.	CASSLVAPLTSARRVEQFF	TGTGCCAGCAGCTTAGTGGCCCCCCTTACTAGCGCCCGGAGGGTTGAGCAGTTCTTC
TRBV18	.	TRBJ1-2	.	CASSPSGAGVNYGYTF	TGTGCCAGCTCACCAAGTGGGGCAGGGGTTAACTATGGCTACACCTTC
TRBV28	TRBD2	TRBJ2-2	.	CASRPGGARTGELFF	TGTGCCAGCAGGCCCGGGGGGGCCCGCACCGGGGAGCTGTTTTTT
TRBV5-1	TRBD1	TRBJ2-7	.	CASSRRQGLTYEQYF	TGCGCCAGCAGCCGAAGACAGGGCCTCACCTACGAGCAGTACTTC
TRBV18	TRBD1	TRBJ2-7	.	CASSPNRGDEQYF	TGTGCCAGCTCACCTAACAGGGGGGACGAGCAGTACTTC
TRBV10-1	.	TRBJ1-3	.	CASSRTAGNTIYF	TGCGCCAGCAGTCGGACAGCTGGAAACACCATATATTTT
TRBV30	.	TRBJ1-1	.	CAWSVGLSTEAFF	TGTGCCTGGAGTGTAGGGTTGAGCACTGAAGCTTTCTTT
TRBV29-1	.	TRBJ1-2	.	CSAAGVYGYTF	TGCAGCGCCGCAGGGGTTTACGGCTACACCTTC
TRBV5-1	TRBD1	TRBJ1-4	.	CASSLEGQGREKLFF	TGCGCCAGCAGCTTGGAGGGACAGGGAAGGGAAAAACTGTTTTTT
TRBV7-2	.	TRBJ2-4	.	CASSLEVGSAKNIQYF	TGTGCCAGCAGCTTAGAGGTCGGGTCAGCCAAAAACATTCAGTACTTC
TRBV18	.	TRBJ1-2	once	CASSPQGSINYGYTF	TGTGCCAGCTCACCACAGGGCAGTATCAACTATGGCTACACCTTC
TRBV7-2	.	TRBJ1-6	.	CASSLLGHSAWNSPLHF	TGTGCCAGCAGCTTACTAGGACACTCCGCTTGGAATTCACCCCTCCACTTT
TRBV28	TRBD1	TRBJ1-4	.	CASSQADRDRNEKLFF	TGTGCCAGCAGCCAAGCCGACCGGGACAGAAATGAAAAACTGTTTTTT
TRBV28	.	TRBJ1-5	.	CASRAGTKNQPQHF	TGTGCCAGCAGGGCCGGGACAAAGAATCAGCCCCAGCATTTT
TRBV18	TRBD1	TRBJ2-3	.	CASSPYGQGRTDTQYF	TGTGCCAGCTCACCATACGGACAGGGGAGGACAGATACGCAGTATTTT
TRBV11-2	.	TRBJ1-1	.	CASSLQTVNTEAFF	TGTGCCAGCAGCTTACAGACTGTGAACACTGAAGCTTTCTTT
TRBV5-6	.	TRBJ1-6	.	CASSPRTVGNSPLHF	TGTGCCAGCAGCCCACGTACGGTTGGGAATTCACCCCTCCACTTT
TRBV5-1	.	TRBJ2-7	.	CASSFSGTYEQYF	TGCGCCAGCAGCTTCTCGGGAACCTACGAGCAGTACTTC
TRBV11-2	.	TRBJ2-5	once	CASSLDGGVETQYF	TGTGCCAGCAGCTTAGATGGGGGTGTAGAGACCCAGTACTTC
TRBV6-5	.	TRBJ1-2	.	CASSYSGWGYTF	TGTGCCAGCAGTTACTCGGGGTGGGGCTACACCTTC
TRBV18	.	TRBJ2-7	few	CASSQGSSYEQYF	TGTGCCAGCTCACAGGGGAGCTCCTACGAGCAGTACTTC
TRBV20-1	.	TRBJ2-1	.	CILEGGNEQFF	TGCATTCTGGAGGGGGGGAATGAGCAGTTCTTC
TRBV10-3	.	TRBJ2-7	.	CAISESDGGSTYEQYF	TGTGCCATCAGTGAGTCGGACGGGGGCTCCACCTACGAGCAGTACTTC
TRBV7-9	.	TRBJ1-4	.	CASSPQGPHEKLFF	TGTGCCAGCAGCCCACAGGGACCACATGAAAAACTGTTTTTT
TRBV30	TRBD1	TRBJ1-1	.	CAWRPRDRGTEAFF	TGTGCCTGGAGACCCCGGGACAGGGGGACTGAAGCTTTCTTT